This entry lists 7 T cell receptor beta chains sequenced from one sample in a study of technical replicates of blood from four donors. Clones were sequenced by immunoSEQ multiplex PCR, and TCRdb holds only the in-frame ones, with some missing. This sample yields over 30,000 clones, of which roughly 92% are seen a single time; about 4% belongs to the top ten. The sample taken for sequencing was PBMCs. The receptors derive from a human donor in good health. Some clones in this sample may be carry-over from other donors' samples.

This clone was seen just once. The J gene is TRBJ2-7, the V gene TRBV30; D gene unclear. The germline V gene encodes CDR1 GTSNPN and CDR2 SVGIG (reference sequence). The length of the CDR3 is 13 residues. The ends were cut back, 7 bases at V and 0 bases at J, with 13 bases in the middle. CDR3 loop: CASTWRPSYEQYF. The CDR3 nucleotides read TGTGCCTCGACTTGGCGGCCCTCCTACGAGCAGTACTTC.

The rearrangement links TRBV9 to TRBJ2-7; tentative D call: TRBD2 (5 bases). Germline loops: CDR1 SGDLS, CDR2 YYNGEE. V dropped 0 bases and J dropped 0 bases, with 10 bases sitting between them. CDR3 size: 15 residues. CDR3 DNA sequence: TGTGCCAGCAGCGTAGGCGGGCTTAGCTCCTACGAGCAGTACTTC. It specifies CASSVGGLSSYEQYF.

This clone was seen only once. The chain uses TRBV25-1 and TRBJ2-2, with 8 bases fitting TRBD1. This CDR3 region has 16 residues. CDR1 is MGHDK, CDR2 SYGVNS, per germline. Germline trimming cut 3 bases from V and 6 bases from J; bases unmatched to any gene: 9. DNA for the CDR3: TGTGCCAGCAGTGACATGGGACAGGTCGATTCCGGGGAGCTGTTTTTT. Translation: CASSDMGQVDSGELFF.

The CDR3 DNA reads as TGCGCCAGCAGCTTGGAAGGGACAGGTTTTGGCTACACCTTC. It yields the protein CASSLEGTGFGYTF. The chain combines TRBV5-1 with TRBJ1-2, with TRBD1 matching over 8 bases. Looked up from germline, CDR1 is SGHRS and CDR2 is YFSETQ. The V gene end was trimmed by 0 bases and the J gene end by 7 bases; junction bases not matched to a gene: 5. The CDR3 has 14 amino acids.

The chain uses TRBV5-4 and TRBJ2-1; 12 positions match TRBD1. V shed 3 bases, J shed 7 bases, and the junction held 2 bases outside the gene matches. The CDR3 has 14 residues. Germline-derived CDR1 and CDR2 are SGHNT and YYREEE (reference sequence). The CDR3 sequence is CASSWDRGRNEQFF. The CDR3 bases are TGTGCCAGCAGCTGGGACAGGGGGCGTAATGAGCAGTTCTTC. The full variable domain, in which reference TRBV5-4 and TRBJ2-1 provide the parts outside the CDR3, is ETGVTQSPTHLIKTRGQQVTLRCSSQSGHNTVSWYQQALGQGPQFIFQYYREEENGRGNFPPRFSGLQFPNYSSELNVNALELDDSALYLCASSWDRGRNEQFFGPGTRLTVL.

V usage is TRBV5-6 and J usage is TRBJ1-5; TRBD1 matches at 8 bases. This CDR3 is 14 amino acids long. Germline V gene sequence: CDR1 SGHDT, CDR2 YYEEEE. J lost 2 bases, V lost 5 bases, and 3 bases had no gene match. Here the CDR3 reads CASSPRGRNQPQHF. CDR3 DNA: TGTGCCAGCAGTCCCAGGGGGCGCAATCAGCCCCAGCATTTT.

The CDR3 loop is CASSWTGQGDYGYTF. The DNA for the CDR3 is TGTGCCAGCAGTTGGACAGGCCAGGGGGACTATGGCTACACCTTC. This chain uses TRBV2 with TRBJ1-2, with 7 bases that match TRBD1. Germline loops: CDR1 SNHLY, CDR2 FYNNEI. The CDR3 contains 15 residues. V trimming: 5 bases; J trimming: 3 bases; junction bases outside the gene matches: 9. The variable domain in full, completed from reference TRBV2 and TRBJ1-2, reads EPEVTQTPSHQVTQMGQEVILRCVPISNHLYFYWYRQILGQKVEFLVSFYNNEISEKSEIFDDQFSVERPDGSNFTLKIRSTKLEDSAMYFCASSWTGQGDYGYTFGSGTRLTVV.